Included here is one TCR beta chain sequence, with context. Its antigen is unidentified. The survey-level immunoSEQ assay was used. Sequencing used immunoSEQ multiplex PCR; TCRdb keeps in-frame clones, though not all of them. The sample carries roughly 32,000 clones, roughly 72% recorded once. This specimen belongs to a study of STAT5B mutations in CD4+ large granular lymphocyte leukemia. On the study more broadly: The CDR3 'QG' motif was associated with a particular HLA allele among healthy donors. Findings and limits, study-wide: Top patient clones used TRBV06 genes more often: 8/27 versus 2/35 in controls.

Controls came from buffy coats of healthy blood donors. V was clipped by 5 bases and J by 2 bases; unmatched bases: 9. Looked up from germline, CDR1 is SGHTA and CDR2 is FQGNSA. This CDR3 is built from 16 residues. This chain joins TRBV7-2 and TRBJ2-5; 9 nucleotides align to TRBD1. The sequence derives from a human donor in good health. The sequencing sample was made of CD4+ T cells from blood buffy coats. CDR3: CASSPSGQGWQETQYF. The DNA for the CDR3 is TGTGCCAGCAGCCCCTCCGGACAGGGGTGGCAAGAGACCCAGTACTTC.